This T cell receptor (beta chain) was identified in a study of OX40 agonist ivuxolimab in advanced cancers. About the research overall: Across the patients, intravenous ivuxolimab was delivered every 2 weeks at 0.01 to 10 mg/kg. Findings and limits, study-wide: At 0.1 to 3.0 mg/kg, clonal expansion of CD4+ and CD8+ blood T cells had occurred by week 6.

This clone was seen a few times. Its antigen is not known. The V segment lost 2 bases and the J segment 5 bases; nucleotides outside the gene matches: 13. Germline CDR1 SGHAT, CDR2 FQNNGV. The CDR3 runs to 18 residues. The protocol was immunoSEQ multiplex PCR, while the TCRdb copy is restricted to in-frame clones and leaves out a portion. Of some 67,000 clones listed, around 80% are singletons. The material was CD4+ or CD8+ T cells sorted from blood, obtained in a trial of the OX40 agonist ivuxolimab. The TCR originated in an adult with an advanced solid tumor such as melanoma, head and neck, liver or kidney cancer. This sequence joins TRBV11-2 and TRBJ1-5; TRBD1 agrees at 9 bases. This CDR3 is CASSLSSRTGGRDQPQHF. Written as DNA, the CDR3 is TGTGCCAGCAGCTTATCTAGTCGCACAGGGGGCAGGGATCAGCCCCAGCATTTT.